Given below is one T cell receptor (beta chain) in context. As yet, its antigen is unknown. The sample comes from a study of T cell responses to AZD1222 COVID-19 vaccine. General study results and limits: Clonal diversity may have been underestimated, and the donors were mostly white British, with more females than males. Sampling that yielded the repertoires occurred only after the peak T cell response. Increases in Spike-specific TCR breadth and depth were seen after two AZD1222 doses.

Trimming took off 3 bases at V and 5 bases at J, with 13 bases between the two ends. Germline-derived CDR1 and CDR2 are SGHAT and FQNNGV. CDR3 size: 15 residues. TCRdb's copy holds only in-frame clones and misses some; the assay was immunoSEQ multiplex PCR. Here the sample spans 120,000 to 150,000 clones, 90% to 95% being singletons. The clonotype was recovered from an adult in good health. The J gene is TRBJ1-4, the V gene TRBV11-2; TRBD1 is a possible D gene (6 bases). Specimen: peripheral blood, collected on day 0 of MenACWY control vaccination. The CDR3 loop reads CASSFDRSRNEKLFF. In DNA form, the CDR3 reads TGTGCCAGCAGCTTCGACAGGTCGCGGAATGAAAAACTGTTTTTT.